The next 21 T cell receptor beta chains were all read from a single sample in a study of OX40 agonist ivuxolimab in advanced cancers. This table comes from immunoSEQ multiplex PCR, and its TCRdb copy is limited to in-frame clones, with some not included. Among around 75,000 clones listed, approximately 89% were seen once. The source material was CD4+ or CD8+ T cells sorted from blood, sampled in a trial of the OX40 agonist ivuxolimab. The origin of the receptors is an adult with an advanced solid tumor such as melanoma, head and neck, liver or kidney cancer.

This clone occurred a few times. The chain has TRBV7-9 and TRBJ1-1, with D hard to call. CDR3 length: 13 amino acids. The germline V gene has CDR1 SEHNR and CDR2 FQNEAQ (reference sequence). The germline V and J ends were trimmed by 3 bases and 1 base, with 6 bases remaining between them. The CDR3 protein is CASSLKANTEAFF. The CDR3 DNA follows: TGTGCCAGCAGCTTGAAGGCGAACACTGAAGCTTTCTTT.

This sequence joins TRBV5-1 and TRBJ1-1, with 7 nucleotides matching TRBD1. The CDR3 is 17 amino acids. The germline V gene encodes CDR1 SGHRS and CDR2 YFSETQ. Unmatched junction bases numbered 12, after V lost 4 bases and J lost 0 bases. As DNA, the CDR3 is TGCGCCAGCAGCCTTCCGGGACAGAGTTACATGAACACTGAAGCTTTCTTT. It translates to CASSLPGQSYMNTEAFF.

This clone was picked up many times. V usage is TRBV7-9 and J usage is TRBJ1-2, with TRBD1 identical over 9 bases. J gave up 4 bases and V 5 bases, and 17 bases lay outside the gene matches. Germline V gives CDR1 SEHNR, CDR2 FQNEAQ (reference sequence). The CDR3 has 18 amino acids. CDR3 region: CASSADPGQGVVGYGYTF. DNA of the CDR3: TGTGCCAGCAGCGCCGACCCGGGACAGGGAGTTGTAGGCTATGGCTACACCTTC. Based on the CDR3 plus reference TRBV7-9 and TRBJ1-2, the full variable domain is DTGVSQNPRHKITKRGQNVTFRCDPISEHNRLYWYRQTLGQGPEFLTYFQNEAQLEKSRLLSDRFSAERPKGSFSTLEIQRTEQGDSAMYLCASSADPGQGVVGYGYTFGSGTRLTVV.

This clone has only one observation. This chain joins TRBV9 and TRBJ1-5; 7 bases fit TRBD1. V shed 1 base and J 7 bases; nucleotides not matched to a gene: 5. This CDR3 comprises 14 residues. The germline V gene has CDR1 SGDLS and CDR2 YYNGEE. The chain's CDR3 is CASSVMAGGQPQHF. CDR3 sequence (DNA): TGTGCCAGCAGCGTAATGGCAGGGGGGCAGCCCCAGCATTTT.

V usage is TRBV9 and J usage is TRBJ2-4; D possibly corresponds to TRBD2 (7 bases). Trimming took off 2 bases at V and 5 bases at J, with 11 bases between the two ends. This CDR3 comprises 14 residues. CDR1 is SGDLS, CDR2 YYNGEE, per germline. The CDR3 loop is CASSVGGAQNIQYF. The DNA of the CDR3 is TGTGCCAGCAGCGTTGGGGGGGCCCAAAACATTCAGTACTTC.

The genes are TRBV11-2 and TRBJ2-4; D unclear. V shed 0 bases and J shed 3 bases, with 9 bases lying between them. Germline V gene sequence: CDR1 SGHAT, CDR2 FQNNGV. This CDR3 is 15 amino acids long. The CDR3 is CASSLEGKSKNIQYF. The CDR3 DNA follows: TGTGCCAGCAGCTTAGAGGGGAAAAGCAAAAACATTCAGTACTTC.

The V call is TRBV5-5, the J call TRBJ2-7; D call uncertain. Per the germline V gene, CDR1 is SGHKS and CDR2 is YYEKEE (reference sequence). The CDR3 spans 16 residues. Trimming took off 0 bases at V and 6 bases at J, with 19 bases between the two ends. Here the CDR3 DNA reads TGTGCCAGCAGCTTGGCCCTCCGCGTGGACGAAGGCGAGCAGTACTTC. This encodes CASSLALRVDEGEQYF.

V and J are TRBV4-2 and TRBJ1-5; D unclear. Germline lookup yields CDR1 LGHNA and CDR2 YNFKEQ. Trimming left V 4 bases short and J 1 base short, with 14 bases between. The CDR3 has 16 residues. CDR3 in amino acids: CASSPKGSTSNQPQHF. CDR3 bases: TGTGCCAGCAGCCCCAAAGGTTCGACAAGCAATCAGCCCCAGCATTTT.

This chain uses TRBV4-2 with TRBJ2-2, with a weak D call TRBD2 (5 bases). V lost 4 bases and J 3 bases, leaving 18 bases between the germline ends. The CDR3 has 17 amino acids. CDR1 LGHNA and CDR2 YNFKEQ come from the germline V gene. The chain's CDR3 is CASSPRGRRDHTGELFF. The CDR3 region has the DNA TGTGCCAGCAGCCCTCGTGGGCGCCGGGATCACACCGGGGAGCTGTTTTTT.

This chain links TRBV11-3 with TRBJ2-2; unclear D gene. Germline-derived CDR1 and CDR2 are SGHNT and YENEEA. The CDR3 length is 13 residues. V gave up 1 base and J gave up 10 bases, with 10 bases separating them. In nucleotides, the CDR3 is TGTGCCAGCAGCTTAGGACTTGGTGAGGAGCTGTTTTTT. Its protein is CASSLGLGEELFF.

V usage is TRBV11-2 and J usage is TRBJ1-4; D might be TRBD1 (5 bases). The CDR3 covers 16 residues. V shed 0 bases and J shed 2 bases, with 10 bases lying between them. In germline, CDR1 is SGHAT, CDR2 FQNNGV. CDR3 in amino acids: CASSLDPWGTNEKLFF. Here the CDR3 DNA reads TGTGCCAGCAGCTTAGATCCGTGGGGGACTAATGAAAAACTGTTTTTT.

For the CDR3, the DNA is TGCGCCAGCAGCTTGTCCCAGGAGGGCTATACGCAGTATTTT. Amino acid sequence: CASSLSQEGYTQYF. This chain links TRBV5-1 with TRBJ2-3; perhaps TRBD2 as D (6 bases). This CDR3 has 14 residues. Germline V CDR1 and CDR2: SGHRS, YFSETQ. The germline V and J ends were trimmed by 1 base and 7 bases, with 13 bases remaining between them.

The CDR3 bases are TGCAGCGTTGACCGGGCCACAGATACGCAGTATTTT. Translation gives CSVDRATDTQYF. V gene TRBV29-1 combines with J gene TRBJ2-3, with D unresolved. The CDR3 is 12 residues long. V was pared by 3 bases and J by 2 bases, with 6 bases between. Germline CDR1 is SQVTM and CDR2 is ANQGSEA.

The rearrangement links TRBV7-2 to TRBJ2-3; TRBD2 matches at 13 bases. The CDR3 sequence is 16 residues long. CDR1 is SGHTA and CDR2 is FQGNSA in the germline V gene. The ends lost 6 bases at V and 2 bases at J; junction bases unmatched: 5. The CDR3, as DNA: TGTGCCAGCAGAAGGACTAGCGGGAGCCCCACAGATACGCAGTATTTT. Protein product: CASRRTSGSPTDTQYF. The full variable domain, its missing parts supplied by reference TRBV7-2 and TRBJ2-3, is GAGVSQSPSNKVTEKGKDVELRCDPISGHTALYWYRQSLGQGLEFLIYFQGNSAPDKSGLPSDRFSAERTGGSVSTLTIQRTQQEDSAVYLCASRRTSGSPTDTQYFGPGTRLTVL.

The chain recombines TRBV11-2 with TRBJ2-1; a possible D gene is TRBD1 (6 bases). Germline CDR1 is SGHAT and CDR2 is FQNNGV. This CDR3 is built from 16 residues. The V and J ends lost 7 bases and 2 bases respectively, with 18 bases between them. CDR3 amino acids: CASTQHRDTPYNEQFF. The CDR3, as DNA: TGTGCCAGCACCCAACATCGGGACACCCCCTACAATGAGCAGTTCTTC. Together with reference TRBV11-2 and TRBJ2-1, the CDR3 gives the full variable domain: EAGVAQSPRYKIIEKRQSVAFWCNPISGHATLYWYQQILGQGPKLLIQFQNNGVVDDSQLPKDRFSAERLKGVDSTLKIQPAKLEDSAVYLCASTQHRDTPYNEQFFGPGTRLTVL.

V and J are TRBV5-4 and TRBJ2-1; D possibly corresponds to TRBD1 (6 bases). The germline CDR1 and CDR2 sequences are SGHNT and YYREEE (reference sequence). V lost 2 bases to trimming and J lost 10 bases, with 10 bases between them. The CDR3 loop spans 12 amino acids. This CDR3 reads CASSLWQGEQFF. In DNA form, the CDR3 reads TGTGCCAGCAGCTTATGGCAGGGGGAGCAGTTCTTC.

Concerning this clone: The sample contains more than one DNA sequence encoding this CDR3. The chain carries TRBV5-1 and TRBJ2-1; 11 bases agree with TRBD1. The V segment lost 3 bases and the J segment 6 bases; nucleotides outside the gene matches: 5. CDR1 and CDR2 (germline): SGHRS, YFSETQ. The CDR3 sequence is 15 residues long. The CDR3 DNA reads TGCGCCAGCAGCTCGGGACAGGGGGTGGTCAATGAGCAGTTCTTC. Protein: CASSSGQGVVNEQFF.

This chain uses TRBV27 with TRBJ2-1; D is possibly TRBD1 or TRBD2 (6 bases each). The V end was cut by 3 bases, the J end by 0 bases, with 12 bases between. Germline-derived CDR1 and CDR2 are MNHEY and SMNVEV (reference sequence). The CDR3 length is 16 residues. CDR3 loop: CASSFVGGRSYNEQFF. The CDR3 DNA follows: TGTGCCAGCAGTTTCGTTGGGGGGCGCTCCTACAATGAGCAGTTCTTC.

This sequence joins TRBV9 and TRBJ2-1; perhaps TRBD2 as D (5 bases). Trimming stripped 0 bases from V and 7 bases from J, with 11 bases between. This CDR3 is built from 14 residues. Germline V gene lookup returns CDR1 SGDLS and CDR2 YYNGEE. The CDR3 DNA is TGTGCCAGCAGCGTAGCTACCGGGGTTAATGAGCAGTTCTTC. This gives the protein CASSVATGVNEQFF.

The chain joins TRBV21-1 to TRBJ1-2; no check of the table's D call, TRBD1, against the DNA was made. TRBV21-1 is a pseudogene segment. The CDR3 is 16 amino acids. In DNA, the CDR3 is TGTGCCAGCAGCAAACCCTCCCGACAGATCCCTTATGGCTACACCTTC. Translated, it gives CASSKPSRQIPYGYTF.

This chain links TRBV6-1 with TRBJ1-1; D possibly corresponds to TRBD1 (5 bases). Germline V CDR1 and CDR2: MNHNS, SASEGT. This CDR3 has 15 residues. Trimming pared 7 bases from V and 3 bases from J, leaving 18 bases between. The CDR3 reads CASTDSLGWDTEAFF. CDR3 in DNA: TGTGCCAGCACAGACAGTCTGGGCTGGGACACTGAAGCTTTCTTT.